The T cell receptor beta chain described here comes from a study of blood T cell repertoires in COVID-19. Study in general: Sites in the United States, Italy and Spain provided acute and convalescent COVID-19 samples. In each case, the material was cDNA or gDNA derived from T cells, B-cell-depleted T cells, or PBMCs.

Trimming took 4 bases from V and 8 from J, leaving 21 bases between them. CDR1 is MNHEY and CDR2 is SMNVEV in the germline V gene (reference sequence). The length of the CDR3 is 16 residues. Authors' methods: Estimation of nucleated cell counts relied on the amplification of reference gene primers. Here immunoSEQ multiplex PCR was the method, and the copy in TCRdb shows in-frame clones only, minus some. The V and J calls and the clone size are those of that table, but D and trimming were determined from the DNA. The sample carries more than 250,000 clones, approximately 90% recorded once. The chain joins TRBV27 to TRBJ2-1, with D perhaps TRBD2 (7 bases). Sequencing was done on a sample of peripheral blood. This sequence originates from a man aged 18 to 30 with active or convalescent COVID-19. For the CDR3, the DNA is TGTGCCAGCAGTTCTGTACGGGGGGCGGCCATCGATGAGCAGTTCTTC. Translation: CASSSVRGAAIDEQFF.